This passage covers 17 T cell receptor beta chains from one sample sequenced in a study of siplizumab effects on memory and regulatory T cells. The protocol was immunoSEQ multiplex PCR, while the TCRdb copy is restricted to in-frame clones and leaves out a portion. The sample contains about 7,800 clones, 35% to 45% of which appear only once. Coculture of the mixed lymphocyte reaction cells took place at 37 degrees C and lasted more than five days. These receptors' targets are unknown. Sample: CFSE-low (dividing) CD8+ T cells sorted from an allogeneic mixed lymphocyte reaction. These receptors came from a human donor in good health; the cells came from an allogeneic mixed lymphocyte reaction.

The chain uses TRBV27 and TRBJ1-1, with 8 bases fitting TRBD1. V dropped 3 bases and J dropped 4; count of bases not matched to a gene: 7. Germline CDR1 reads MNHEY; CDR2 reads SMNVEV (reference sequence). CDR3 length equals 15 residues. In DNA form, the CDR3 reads TGTGCCAGCAGTTTGGACAGGGTCGGGCTCACTGAAGCTTTCTTT. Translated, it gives CASSLDRVGLTEAFF.

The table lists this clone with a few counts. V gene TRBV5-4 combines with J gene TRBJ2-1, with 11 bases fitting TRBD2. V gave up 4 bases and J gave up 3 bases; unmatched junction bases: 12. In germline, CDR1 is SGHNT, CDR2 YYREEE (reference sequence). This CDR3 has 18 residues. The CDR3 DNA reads TGTGCCAGCAGCGCCACTAGCGGGAGTCTATGGATCTACAATGAGCAGTTCTTC. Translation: CASSATSGSLWIYNEQFF. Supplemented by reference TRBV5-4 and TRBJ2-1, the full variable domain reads ETGVTQSPTHLIKTRGQQVTLRCSSQSGHNTVSWYQQALGQGPQFIFQYYREEENGRGNFPPRFSGLQFPNYSSELNVNALELDDSALYLCASSATSGSLWIYNEQFFGPGTRLTVL.

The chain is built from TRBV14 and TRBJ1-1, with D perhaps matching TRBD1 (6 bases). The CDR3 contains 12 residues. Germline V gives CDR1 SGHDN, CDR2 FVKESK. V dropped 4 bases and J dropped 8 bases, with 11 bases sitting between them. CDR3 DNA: TGTGCCAGCAGCCTGGGACACTCAGAAGCTTTCTTT. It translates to CASSLGHSEAFF.

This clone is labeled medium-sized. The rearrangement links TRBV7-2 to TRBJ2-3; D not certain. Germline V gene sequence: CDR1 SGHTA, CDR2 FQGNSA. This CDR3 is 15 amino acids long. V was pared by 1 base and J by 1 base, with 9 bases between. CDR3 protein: CASSLVGNRTDTQYF. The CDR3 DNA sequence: TGTGCCAGCAGCTTAGTGGGGAACCGCACAGATACGCAGTATTTT.

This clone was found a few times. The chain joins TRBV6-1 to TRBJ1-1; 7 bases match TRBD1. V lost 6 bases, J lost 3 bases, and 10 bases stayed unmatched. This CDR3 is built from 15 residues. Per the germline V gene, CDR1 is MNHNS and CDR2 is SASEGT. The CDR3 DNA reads TGTGCCAGCAGCGACAACAGGGGATCGGACACTGAAGCTTTCTTT. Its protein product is CASSDNRGSDTEAFF.

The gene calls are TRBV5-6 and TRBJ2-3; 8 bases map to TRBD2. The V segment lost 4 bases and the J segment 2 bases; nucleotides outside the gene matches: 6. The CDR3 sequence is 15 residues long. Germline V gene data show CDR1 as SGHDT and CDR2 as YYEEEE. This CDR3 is CASSPPSGPTDTQYF. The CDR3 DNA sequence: TGTGCCAGCAGCCCACCTAGCGGGCCCACAGATACGCAGTATTTT.

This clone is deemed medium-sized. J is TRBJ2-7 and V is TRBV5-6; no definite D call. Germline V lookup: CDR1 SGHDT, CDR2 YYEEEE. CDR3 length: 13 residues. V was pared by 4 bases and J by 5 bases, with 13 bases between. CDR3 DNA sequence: TGTGCCAGCAGCCTCGTCGTAACCCACGAGCAGTACTTC. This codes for CASSLVVTHEQYF.

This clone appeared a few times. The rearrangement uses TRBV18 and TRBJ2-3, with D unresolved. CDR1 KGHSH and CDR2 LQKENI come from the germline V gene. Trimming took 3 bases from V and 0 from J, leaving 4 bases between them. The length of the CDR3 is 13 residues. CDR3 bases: TGTGCCAGCTCACCCCTTAGCACAGATACGCAGTATTTT. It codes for CASSPLSTDTQYF.

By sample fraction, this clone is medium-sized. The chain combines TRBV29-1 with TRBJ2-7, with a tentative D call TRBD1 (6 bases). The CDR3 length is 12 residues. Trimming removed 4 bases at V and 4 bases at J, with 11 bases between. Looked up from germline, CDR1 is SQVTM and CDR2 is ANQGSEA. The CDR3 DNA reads TGCAGCGTTGTCGGGACAACATACGAGCAGTACTTC. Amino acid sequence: CSVVGTTYEQYF.

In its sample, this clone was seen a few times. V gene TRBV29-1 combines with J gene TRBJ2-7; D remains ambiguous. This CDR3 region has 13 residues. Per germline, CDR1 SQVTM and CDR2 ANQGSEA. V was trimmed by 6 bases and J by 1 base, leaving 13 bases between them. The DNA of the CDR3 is TGCAGCGTCAACACCCACAGTTCCTACGAGCAGTACTTC. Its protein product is CSVNTHSSYEQYF.

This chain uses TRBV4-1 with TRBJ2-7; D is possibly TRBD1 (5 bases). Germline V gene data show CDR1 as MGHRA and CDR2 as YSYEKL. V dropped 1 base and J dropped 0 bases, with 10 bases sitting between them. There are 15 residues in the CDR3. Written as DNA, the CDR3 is TGCGCCAGCAGCCAAGGAGGTCAGGGCTCCTACGAGCAGTACTTC. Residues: CASSQGGQGSYEQYF.

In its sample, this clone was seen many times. DNA for the CDR3: TGTGCCAGCAGTGATGTTGGTGACGAGCAGTACTTC. This encodes CASSDVGDEQYF. This sequence joins TRBV6-1 and TRBJ2-7, with D unclear. V was trimmed by 3 bases and J by 5 bases, leaving 8 bases between them. The CDR3 totals 12 residues. Per germline, CDR1 MNHNS and CDR2 SASEGT.

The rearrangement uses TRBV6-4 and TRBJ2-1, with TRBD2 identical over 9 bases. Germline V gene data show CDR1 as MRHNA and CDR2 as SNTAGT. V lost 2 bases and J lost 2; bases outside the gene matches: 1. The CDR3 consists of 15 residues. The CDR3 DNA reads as TGTGCCAGCAGTGACGTAGCGGGAGCCTACAATGAGCAGTTCTTC. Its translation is CASSDVAGAYNEQFF.

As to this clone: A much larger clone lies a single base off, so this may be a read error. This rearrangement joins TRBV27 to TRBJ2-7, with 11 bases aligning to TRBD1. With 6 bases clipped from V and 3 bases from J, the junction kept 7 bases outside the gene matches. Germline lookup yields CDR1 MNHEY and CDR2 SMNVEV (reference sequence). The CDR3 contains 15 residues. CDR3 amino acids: CASSPSGTGGYEQYF. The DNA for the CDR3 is TGTGCCAGCAGCCCCTCCGGGACAGGGGGCTACGAGCAGTACTTC.

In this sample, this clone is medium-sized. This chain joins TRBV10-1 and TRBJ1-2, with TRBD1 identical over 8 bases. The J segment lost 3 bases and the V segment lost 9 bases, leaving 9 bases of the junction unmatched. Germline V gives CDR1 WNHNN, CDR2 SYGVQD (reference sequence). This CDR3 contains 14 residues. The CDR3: CASAGQGPHYGYTF. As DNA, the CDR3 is TGCGCCAGTGCAGGACAGGGTCCCCACTATGGCTACACCTTC.

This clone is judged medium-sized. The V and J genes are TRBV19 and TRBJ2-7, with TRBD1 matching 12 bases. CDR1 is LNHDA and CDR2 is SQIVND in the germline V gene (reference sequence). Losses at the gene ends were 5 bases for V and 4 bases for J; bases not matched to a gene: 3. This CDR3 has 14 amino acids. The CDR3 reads CASSPGQGAYEQYF. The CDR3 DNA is TGTGCCAGTAGTCCGGGACAGGGGGCTTACGAGCAGTACTTC.

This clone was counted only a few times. The CDR3, as DNA: TGTGCCTGGAGCGCAGGTTTCGAGCAGTACTTC. It codes for CAWSAGFEQYF. The genes are TRBV30 and TRBJ2-7; no clear D. Trimming took off 3 bases at V and 6 bases at J, with 9 bases between the two ends. In germline, CDR1 is GTSNPN, CDR2 SVGIG (reference sequence). The CDR3 is 11 residues long. The variable domain in full, with the rest retrieved from reference TRBV30 and TRBJ2-7, is SQTIHQWPATLVQPVGSPLSLECTVEGTSNPNLYWYRQAAGRGLQLLFYSVGIGQISSEVPQNLSASRPQDRQFILSSKKLLLSDSGFYLCAWSAGFEQYFGPGTRLTVT.